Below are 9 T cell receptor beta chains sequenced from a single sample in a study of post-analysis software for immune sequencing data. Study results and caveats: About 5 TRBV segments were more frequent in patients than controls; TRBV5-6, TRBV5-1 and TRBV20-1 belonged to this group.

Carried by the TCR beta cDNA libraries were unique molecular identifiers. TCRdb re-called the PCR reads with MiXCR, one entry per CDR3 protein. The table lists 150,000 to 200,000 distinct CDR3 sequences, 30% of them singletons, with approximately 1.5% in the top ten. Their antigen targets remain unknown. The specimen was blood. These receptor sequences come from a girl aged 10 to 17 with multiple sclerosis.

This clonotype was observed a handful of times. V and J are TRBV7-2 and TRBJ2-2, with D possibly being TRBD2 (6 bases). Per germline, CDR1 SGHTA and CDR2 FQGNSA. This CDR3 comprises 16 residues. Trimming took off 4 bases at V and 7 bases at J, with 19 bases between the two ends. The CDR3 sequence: CASSSAGTLGGGELFF. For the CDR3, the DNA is TGTGCCAGCAGCTCCGCTGGGACCCTCGGGGGCGGGGAGCTGTTTTTT.

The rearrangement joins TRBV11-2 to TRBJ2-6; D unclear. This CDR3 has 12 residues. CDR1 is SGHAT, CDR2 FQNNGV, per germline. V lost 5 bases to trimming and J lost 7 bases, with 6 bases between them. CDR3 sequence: CASSPHANVLTF. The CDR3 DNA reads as TGTGCCAGCAGCCCTCACGCCAACGTCCTGACTTTC.

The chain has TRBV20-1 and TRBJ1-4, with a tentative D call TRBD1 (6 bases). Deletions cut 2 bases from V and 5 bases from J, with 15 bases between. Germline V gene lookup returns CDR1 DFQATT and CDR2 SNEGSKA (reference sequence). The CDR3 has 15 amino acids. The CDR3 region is CSARNPQGENEKLFF. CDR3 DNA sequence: TGCAGTGCTAGAAATCCACAGGGAGAGAATGAAAAACTGTTTTTT.

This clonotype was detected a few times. CDR3 in DNA: TGTGCCTGGAAGAGTGGGGGATCCTACAATGAGCAGTTCTTC. Protein sequence: CAWKSGGSYNEQFF. The V call is TRBV30, the J call TRBJ2-1; either TRBD1 or TRBD2 may fit D (5 bases each). CDR3 length: 14 amino acids. V shed 4 bases and J shed 1 base, with 11 bases lying between them. Germline V gene data show CDR1 as GTSNPN and CDR2 as SVGIG (reference sequence).

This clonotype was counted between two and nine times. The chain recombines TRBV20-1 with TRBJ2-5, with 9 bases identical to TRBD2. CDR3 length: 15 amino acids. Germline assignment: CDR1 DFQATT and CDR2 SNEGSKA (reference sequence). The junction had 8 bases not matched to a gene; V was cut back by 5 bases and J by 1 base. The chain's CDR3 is CSASSSGMFQETQYF. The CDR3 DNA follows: TGCAGTGCTTCCTCTAGCGGGATGTTCCAAGAGACCCAGTACTTC.

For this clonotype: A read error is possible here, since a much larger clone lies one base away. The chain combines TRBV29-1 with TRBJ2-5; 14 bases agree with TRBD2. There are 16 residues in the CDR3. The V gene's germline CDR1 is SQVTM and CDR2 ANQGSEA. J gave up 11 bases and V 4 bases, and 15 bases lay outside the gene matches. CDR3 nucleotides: TGCAGCGTTGGCCCCGGGACTAGCGGGAGTCAGAATGGGCAGTACTTC. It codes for CSVGPGTSGSQNGQYF. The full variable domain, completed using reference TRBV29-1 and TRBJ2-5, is SAVISQKPSRDICQRGTSLTIQCQVDSQVTMMFWYRQQPGQSLTLIATANQGSEATYESGFVIDKFPISRPNLTFSTLTVSNMSPEDSSIYLCSVGPGTSGSQNGQYFGPGTRLLVL.

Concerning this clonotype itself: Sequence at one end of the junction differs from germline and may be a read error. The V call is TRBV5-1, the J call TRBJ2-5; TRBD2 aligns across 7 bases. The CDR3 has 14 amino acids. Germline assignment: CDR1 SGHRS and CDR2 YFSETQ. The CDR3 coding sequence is TGTGCCAGCAGCTTGACCTGGGGGGGAGAGACCCAGTACTTC. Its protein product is CASSLTWGGETQYF.

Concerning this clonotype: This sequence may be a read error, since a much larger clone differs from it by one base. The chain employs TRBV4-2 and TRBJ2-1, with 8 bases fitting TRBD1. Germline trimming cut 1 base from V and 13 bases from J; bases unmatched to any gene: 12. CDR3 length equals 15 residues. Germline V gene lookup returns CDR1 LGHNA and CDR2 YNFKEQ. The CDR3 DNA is TGTGCCAGCAGCCAAGGGCAGGGGGCGGAGGAGACCCAGTTCTTC. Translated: CASSQGQGAEETQFF.

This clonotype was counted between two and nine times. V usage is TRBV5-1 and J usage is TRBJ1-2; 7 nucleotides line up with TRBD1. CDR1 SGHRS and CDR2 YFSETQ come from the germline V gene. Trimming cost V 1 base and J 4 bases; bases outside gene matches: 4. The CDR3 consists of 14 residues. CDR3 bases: TGCGCCAGCAGCTTGCGTGACAGGGCCTATGGCTACACCTTC. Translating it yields CASSLRDRAYGYTF.